These 8 T cell receptor beta chains were all obtained from the same sample, sequenced in a study of CD8 T cells in Susac syndrome. With random hexamers, 0.5 to 1 ug RNA was reverse transcribed. In TCRdb, the immunoSEQ multiplex PCR reads were re-called with MiXCR into one record per CDR3 protein. The sample shows 130,000 to 150,000 distinct CDR3 sequences, 94% of them seen only once. The sample comprised CD8+ T cells from PBMCs. The receptors were sampled from a human donor in good health.

The chain couples TRBV27 to TRBJ1-1; TRBD1 might be the D (6 bases). Germline V CDR1 and CDR2: MNHEY, SMNVEV (reference sequence). The CDR3 contains 14 residues. The V end lost 5 bases, the J end lost 4 bases, and 14 bases lay between the germline ends. The CDR3 reads CASSPGGGTTEAFF. In DNA, the CDR3 is TGTGCCAGCAGTCCGGGGGGGGGCACCACTGAAGCTTTCTTT.

The rearrangement uses TRBV28 and TRBJ2-7; D is perhaps TRBD2 (6 bases). Germline V lookup: CDR1 MDHEN, CDR2 SYDVKM. The ends were cut back, 7 bases at V and 6 bases at J, with 16 bases in the middle. The CDR3 totals 13 residues. In DNA form, the CDR3 reads TGTGCCAGCACAAAGGGACTGGGGTCCGAGCAGTACTTC. Translating it yields CASTKGLGSEQYF.

The rearrangement uses TRBV7-2 and TRBJ2-1; unclear D gene. Germline assignment: CDR1 SGHTA and CDR2 FQGNSA. The CDR3 totals 13 residues. With 1 base removed from V and 5 bases from J, the gap between germline ends came to 6 bases. CDR3 sequence reads: CASSLDPDNEQFF. In DNA, the CDR3 is TGTGCCAGCAGCTTAGATCCGGACAATGAGCAGTTCTTC.

CDR3 sequence: CASSQGGLAGELFF. In DNA form, the CDR3 reads TGTGCCAGCAGTCAAGGGGGGTTGGCCGGGGAGCTGTTTTTT. The chain employs TRBV6-2 or TRBV6-3 and TRBJ2-2; D might be TRBD1 or TRBD2, each matching 6 bases. This CDR3 is built from 14 residues. Germline assignment: CDR1 MNHEY and CDR2 SVGEGT. V shed 5 bases and J shed 6 bases, with 13 bases lying between them.

In its sample, this clonotype was seen once. The chain couples TRBV7-6 to TRBJ2-3, with D perhaps matching TRBD2 (5 bases). The germline V and J ends were trimmed by 2 bases and 1 base, with 16 bases remaining between them. Germline loops: CDR1 SGHVS, CDR2 FNYEAQ. This CDR3 has 17 amino acids. The CDR3 sequence is CASSLFTAEAGTDTQYF. The CDR3 DNA sequence: TGTGCCAGCAGCTTATTTACGGCGGAGGCTGGCACAGATACGCAGTATTTT.

The chain joins TRBV4-3 to TRBJ2-1, with D tentatively TRBD2 (6 bases). This CDR3 contains 15 residues. Trimming took off 0 bases at V and 9 bases at J, with 15 bases between the two ends. Germline CDR1 reads LGHNA; CDR2 reads YSLEER. CDR3 region: CASSQDLSGESEQFF. The CDR3, as DNA: TGCGCCAGCAGCCAAGATCTGTCGGGAGAAAGTGAGCAGTTCTTC.

This clonotype was seen just once. The chain carries TRBV30 and TRBJ2-1, with a tentative D call TRBD2 (5 bases). CDR1 is GTSNPN, CDR2 SVGIG, per germline (reference sequence). The V and J ends lost 4 bases and 6 bases respectively, with 16 bases between them. CDR3 length: 14 amino acids. Here the CDR3 reads CAWTPRGLSNEQFF. CDR3 sequence (DNA): TGTGCCTGGACCCCTCGGGGATTATCCAATGAGCAGTTCTTC.

This chain connects TRBV6-2 or TRBV6-3 to TRBJ1-1, with 8 positions matching TRBD1. The CDR3 is 13 residues long. The V gene end was trimmed by 2 bases and the J gene end by 7 bases; junction bases not matched to a gene: 3. Germline V gene data show CDR1 as MNHEY and CDR2 as SVGEGT. The DNA for the CDR3 is TGTGCCAGCAGTTACCAGGGGGCAGTTGAAGCTTTCTTT. This encodes CASSYQGAVEAFF.